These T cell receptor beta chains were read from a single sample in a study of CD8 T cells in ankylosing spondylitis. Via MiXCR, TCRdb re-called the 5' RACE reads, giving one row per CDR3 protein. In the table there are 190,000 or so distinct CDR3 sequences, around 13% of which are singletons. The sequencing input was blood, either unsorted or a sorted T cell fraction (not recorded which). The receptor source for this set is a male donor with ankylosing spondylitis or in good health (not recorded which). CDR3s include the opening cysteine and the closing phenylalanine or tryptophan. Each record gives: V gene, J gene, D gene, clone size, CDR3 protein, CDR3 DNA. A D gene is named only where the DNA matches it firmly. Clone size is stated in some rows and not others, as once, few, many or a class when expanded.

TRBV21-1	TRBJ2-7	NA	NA	CAGSDRAEQYF	TGTGCCGGGTCTGACCGCGCCGAGCAGTACTTC
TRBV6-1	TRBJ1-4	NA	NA	CASSEGAGDEKLFF	TGTGCCAGCAGTGAAGGGGCAGGGGATGAAAAACTGTTTTTT
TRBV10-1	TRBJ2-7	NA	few	CASSESKGLVEQYF	TGCGCCAGCAGTGAGTCCAAGGGTTTGGTCGAGCAGTACTTC
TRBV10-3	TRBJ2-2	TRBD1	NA	CAISESRDRDPGELFF	TGTGCCATCAGTGAGTCCAGGGACAGGGACCCCGGGGAGCTGTTTTTT
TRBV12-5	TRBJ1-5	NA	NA	CASGWGQPQHF	TGTGCTAGTGGGTGGGGGCAGCCCCAGCATTTT
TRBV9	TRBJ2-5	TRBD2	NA	CASSTGTSGSETQYF	TGTGCCAGCAGCACCGGGACTAGCGGGAGTGAGACCCAGTACTTC
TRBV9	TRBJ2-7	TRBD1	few	CASSVDRGSYEQYF	TGTGCCAGCAGCGTAGACAGGGGGTCCTACGAGCAGTACTTC
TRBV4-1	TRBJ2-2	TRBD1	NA	CASSQESTGGGTRELFF	TGCGCCAGCAGCCAAGAGTCGACAGGGGGCGGGACGCGGGAGCTGTTTTTT
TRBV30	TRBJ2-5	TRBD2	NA	CAWSRWLADQETQYF	TGTGCCTGGAGTCGGTGGCTAGCGGACCAAGAGACCCAGTACTTC
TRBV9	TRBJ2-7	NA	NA	CASSVWDGKEQYF	TGTGCCAGCAGCGTTTGGGACGGCAAAGAGCAGTACTTC
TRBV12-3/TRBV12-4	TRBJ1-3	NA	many	CASSTVGNTIYF	TGTGCCAGCAGCACGGTTGGAAACACCATATATTTT
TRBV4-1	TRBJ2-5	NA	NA	CASSQGYRETQYF	TGCGCCAGCAGCCAAGGGTATCGGGAGACCCAGTACTTC
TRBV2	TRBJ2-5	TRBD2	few	CASRPRLAGDQETQYF	TGTGCCAGCAGACCCCGACTAGCGGGAGACCAAGAGACCCAGTACTTC
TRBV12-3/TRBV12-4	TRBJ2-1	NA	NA	CASSTEAASSYNEQFF	TGTGCCAGCAGTACCGAAGCGGCTTCCTCCTACAATGAGCAGTTCTTC
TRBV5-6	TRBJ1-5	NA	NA	CASSLAWGDQPQHF	TGTGCCAGCAGCTTGGCCTGGGGCGATCAGCCCCAGCATTTT
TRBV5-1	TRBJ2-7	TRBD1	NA	CASSTDRGYAYEQYF	TGCGCCAGCAGCACGGACAGGGGGTACGCCTACGAGCAGTACTTC
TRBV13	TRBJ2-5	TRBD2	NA	CASSLASGGPKETQYF	TGTGCCAGCAGCTTAGCTAGCGGGGGACCCAAAGAGACCCAGTACTTC
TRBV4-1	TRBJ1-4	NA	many	CASSQDGTEVDEKLFF	TGCGCCAGCAGCCAAGACGGGACGGAAGTAGATGAAAAACTGTTTTTT
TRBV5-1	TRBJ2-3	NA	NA	CASSLESGFMTDTQYF	TGCGCCAGCAGCTTGGAGTCGGGGTTTATGACAGATACGCAGTATTTT
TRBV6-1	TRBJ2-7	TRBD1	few	CASSGVTVDRGEYEQYF	TGTGCCAGCAGCGGAGTCACTGTGGACAGGGGGGAATACGAGCAGTACTTC
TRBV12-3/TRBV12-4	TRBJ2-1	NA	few	CASSRLNGVDEQFF	TGTGCCAGTTCTCGGCTCAACGGGGTCGATGAGCAGTTCTTC
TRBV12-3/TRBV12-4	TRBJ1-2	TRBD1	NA	CASSGQGGYTF	TGTGCCAGCAGCGGACAGGGTGGCTACACCTTC
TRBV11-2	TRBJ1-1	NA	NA	CASSSLMSTTEAFF	TGTGCCAGCAGCTCGTTAATGAGTACCACTGAAGCTTTCTTT
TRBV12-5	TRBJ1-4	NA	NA	CASGLVGEGWAFEEKLFF	TGTGCTAGTGGTTTGGTAGGGGAAGGTTGGGCCTTTGAGGAAAAACTGTTTTTT
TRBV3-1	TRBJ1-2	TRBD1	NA	CASLDRAGYTF	TGTGCCAGCCTCGACAGGGCTGGCTACACCTTC
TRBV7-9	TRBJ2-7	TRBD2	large	CASSIYSGSYEQYF	TGTGCCAGCAGCATATACAGCGGGAGCTACGAGCAGTACTTC
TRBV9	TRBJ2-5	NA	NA	CASSARETQYF	TGTGCCAGCAGCGCACGGGAGACCCAGTACTTC
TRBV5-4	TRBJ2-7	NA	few	CPSYGGTTGEQYF	TGTCCTTCGTACGGGGGGACCACAGGGGAGCAGTACTTC
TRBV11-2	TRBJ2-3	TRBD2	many	CASSPGSGGDTQYF	TGTGCCAGCAGCCCTGGCTCCGGGGGGGATACGCAGTATTTT
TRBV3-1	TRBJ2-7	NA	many	CASSTTGGPYEQYF	TGTGCCAGCAGCACTACGGGTGGTCCCTACGAGCAGTACTTC